The clone carrying this T cell receptor beta chain was seen a single time. The data are from a study of radiotherapy plus CTLA-4 blockade in lung cancer. Clones were sequenced by immunoSEQ multiplex PCR, and TCRdb holds only the in-frame ones, with some missing. Among more than 75,000 clones listed, around 86% were seen once. The sequence came from a human donor with non-small cell lung cancer who had stable disease on radiotherapy plus ipilimumab. Specimen: peripheral blood, collected from a patient treated with radiotherapy plus ipilimumab.

CDR3 sequence: CASSARQTGELFF. The CDR3 bases are TGTGCCAGCAGTGCCCGTCAGACCGGGGAGCTGTTTTTT. The J gene is TRBJ2-2, the V gene TRBV2; D is ambiguous. CDR3 length: 13 residues. Germline CDR1 reads SNHLY; CDR2 reads FYNNEI. Trimming took 4 bases from V and 5 from J, leaving 8 bases between them.